The clone carrying this T cell receptor (beta chain) has only a few counts. This CDR3 contains 14 residues. Germline CDR1 MGHRA, CDR2 YSYEKL. With V trimmed by 3 bases and J by 3 bases, 3 bases remained unmatched. This entry comes from a study of cytomegalovirus exposure and HLA in healthy donors. In the PCR, 60 Vbeta and 13 Jbeta primers were used. TCRdb's copy holds only in-frame clones and misses some; the assay was immunoSEQ multiplex PCR. Among about 130,000 clones, 65% to 80% were seen once, and the ten largest hold roughly 13%. This receptor was identified in a middle-aged woman in good health and CMV-seropositive. The chain recombines TRBV4-1 with TRBJ1-1; the match to TRBD1 covers 8 bases. Sequenced input: PBMCs. In DNA, the CDR3 is TGCGCCAGCAGCCACCCCAGGGGGCACACTGAAGCTTTCTTT. Translation: CASSHPRGHTEAFF.